Below are 15 T cell receptor beta chains sequenced from a single sample in a study of blood T cell repertoires in COVID-19. Repertoires were generated with immunoSEQ multiplex PCR, while TCRdb's copy carries only in-frame clones and drops some. Among roughly 99,000 clones listed, about four fifths were seen once. Specimen: peripheral blood. The receptors come from a woman of 80 years or more with active or convalescent COVID-19.

This clone was seen only once. V is TRBV7-2 and J is TRBJ2-3; D possibly corresponds to TRBD2 (5 bases). The germline V and J ends were trimmed by 5 bases and 0 bases, with 15 bases remaining between them. CDR1 and CDR2 (germline): SGHTA, FQGNSA. There are 16 residues in the CDR3. Here the CDR3 reads CASSLRSSRSTDTQYF. The CDR3 DNA reads TGTGCCAGCAGCCTCCGTTCTAGCCGAAGCACAGATACGCAGTATTTT.

Remarks on this clone: The junction departs from germline at one end; a sequencing error may be responsible. The chain couples TRBV28 to TRBJ2-7; maybe TRBD2 (6 bases). This CDR3 region has 12 residues. Per the germline V gene, CDR1 is MDHEN and CDR2 is SYDVKM. The CDR3 sequence is CASSPRGSASQF. Written as DNA, the CDR3 is TGTGCCAGCAGTCCCCGGGGGTCGGCCAGTCAGTTC.

The chain recombines TRBV7-9 with TRBJ1-1; D ambiguous. From germline, CDR1 is SEHNR and CDR2 FQNEAQ (reference sequence). The V end lost 5 bases, the J end lost 3 bases, and 19 bases lay between the germline ends. The CDR3 covers 16 residues. The CDR3 spells CASSGGRGIGYTEAFF. The CDR3 bases are TGTGCCAGCAGCGGTGGGCGGGGAATCGGGTACACTGAAGCTTTCTTT.

The chain carries TRBV15 and TRBJ1-2; 11 bases align to TRBD1. The CDR3 loop spans 14 amino acids. J gave up 5 bases and V 5 bases, and 4 bases lay outside the gene matches. Germline assignment: CDR1 LNHNV and CDR2 YYDKDF (reference sequence). The CDR3 DNA reads as TGTGCCACCAGCCCGGACAGGGGGCGATATGGCTACACCTTC. Translated, it gives CATSPDRGRYGYTF.

The chain has TRBV19 and TRBJ2-1; TRBD2 is a possible D gene (5 bases). Trimming stripped 10 bases from V and 8 bases from J, with 18 bases between. Per the germline V gene, CDR1 is LNHDA and CDR2 is SQIVND (reference sequence). This CDR3 region has 13 residues. The CDR3 protein is CAIGAGGRDEQFF. The CDR3 DNA reads TGTGCCATAGGCGCGGGTGGTAGGGATGAGCAGTTCTTC.

Concerning this clone itself: Sequence at one end of the junction differs from germline and may be a read error. The rearrangement uses TRBV5-1 and TRBJ2-4; the D gene is possibly TRBD2 (6 bases). CDR1 and CDR2 (germline): SGHRS, YFSETQ. The CDR3 covers 14 residues. The CDR3 region is CASSLVSGEAIQYF. The CDR3 DNA reads TGTGCCAGCAGCTTGGTTAGCGGAGAGGCCATTCAGTACTTC.

This chain joins TRBV18 and TRBJ1-4; D gene ambiguous. Trimming took 4 bases from V and 6 from J, leaving 15 bases between them. The CDR3 has 15 amino acids. Germline-derived CDR1 and CDR2 are KGHSH and LQKENI. The CDR3 region has the DNA TGTGCCAGCTCACTCGGAGAGGGTCTGTATGAAAAACTGTTTTTT. The encoded protein is CASSLGEGLYEKLFF.

This chain joins TRBV6-5 and TRBJ2-1; D is unresolved. Germline lookup yields CDR1 MNHEY and CDR2 SVGAGI. V was clipped by 0 bases and J by 3 bases, with 6 bases between them. The CDR3 length is 14 residues. Here the CDR3 DNA reads TGTGCCAGCAGTTACTCTGGCCACTACAATGAGCAGTTCTTC. This codes for CASSYSGHYNEQFF.

The chain employs TRBV6-2 or TRBV6-3 and TRBJ2-6; 10 bases agree with TRBD2. With V trimmed by 2 bases and J by 4 bases, 8 bases remained unmatched. Germline CDR1 is MNHEY and CDR2 is SVGEGT. The CDR3 sequence is 18 residues long. CDR3 region: CASSYGLAGDPGANVLTF. The CDR3 bases are TGTGCCAGCAGTTACGGCCTAGCGGGAGATCCAGGGGCCAACGTCCTGACTTTC.

The V call is TRBV4-2, the J call TRBJ1-3; D is unclear. V was cut by 4 bases and J by 0 bases, with 13 bases left in between. The CDR3 totals 16 residues. The germline V gene has CDR1 LGHNA and CDR2 YNFKEQ. CDR3 coding DNA: TGTGCCAGCAGCCCCTCCCCTAACCGCTCTGGAAACACCATATATTTT. Translation: CASSPSPNRSGNTIYF.

V usage is TRBV19 and J usage is TRBJ1-2; 9 bases match TRBD1. The CDR3 loop spans 14 amino acids. Germline lookup yields CDR1 LNHDA and CDR2 SQIVND (reference sequence). J lost 7 bases, V lost 5 bases, and 8 bases had no gene match. In nucleotides, the CDR3 is TGTGCCAGTAGTTCCCGGGACAGGGAACGTGGCTACACCTTC. It translates to CASSSRDRERGYTF.

V and J are TRBV11-2 and TRBJ2-7, with 10 bases that match TRBD2. Trimming cost V 2 bases and J 11 bases; bases outside gene matches: 12. Germline values: CDR1 SGHAT, CDR2 FQNNGV. This CDR3 has 15 residues. The CDR3 DNA sequence: TGTGCCAGCAGCTTACAACCGGGACTAGCGAGGGGGAAGTACTTC. Its protein is CASSLQPGLARGKYF.

The chain employs TRBV19 and TRBJ2-1; D remains unclear. The V gene lost 5 bases and the J gene lost 6 bases, with 14 bases spanning the gap. The CDR3 spans 14 residues. Germline CDR1 reads LNHDA; CDR2 reads SQIVND (reference sequence). CDR3 loop: CASSLSKAVNEQFF. In DNA form, the CDR3 reads TGTGCCAGTAGTCTGAGCAAGGCGGTCAATGAGCAGTTCTTC.

The chain is built from TRBV19 and TRBJ2-3, with TRBD2 matching 8 bases. Germline CDR1 and CDR2: LNHDA and SQIVND (reference sequence). The CDR3 runs to 15 residues. Trimming cost V 7 bases and J 3 bases; bases outside gene matches: 9. The CDR3 nucleotides are TGTGCCAGTAACCCCTTAAGCGGGAGAACAGATACGCAGTATTTT. This codes for CASNPLSGRTDTQYF.

The chain is built from TRBV7-2 and TRBJ2-1; D is perhaps TRBD2 (5 bases). Germline V gives CDR1 SGHTA, CDR2 FQGNSA. The CDR3 is 15 residues long. The V gene lost 1 base and the J gene lost 4 bases, with 11 bases spanning the gap. CDR3 DNA sequence: TGTGCCAGCAGCTTAGGACGGGGAGATTACAATGAGCAGTTCTTC. This encodes CASSLGRGDYNEQFF.